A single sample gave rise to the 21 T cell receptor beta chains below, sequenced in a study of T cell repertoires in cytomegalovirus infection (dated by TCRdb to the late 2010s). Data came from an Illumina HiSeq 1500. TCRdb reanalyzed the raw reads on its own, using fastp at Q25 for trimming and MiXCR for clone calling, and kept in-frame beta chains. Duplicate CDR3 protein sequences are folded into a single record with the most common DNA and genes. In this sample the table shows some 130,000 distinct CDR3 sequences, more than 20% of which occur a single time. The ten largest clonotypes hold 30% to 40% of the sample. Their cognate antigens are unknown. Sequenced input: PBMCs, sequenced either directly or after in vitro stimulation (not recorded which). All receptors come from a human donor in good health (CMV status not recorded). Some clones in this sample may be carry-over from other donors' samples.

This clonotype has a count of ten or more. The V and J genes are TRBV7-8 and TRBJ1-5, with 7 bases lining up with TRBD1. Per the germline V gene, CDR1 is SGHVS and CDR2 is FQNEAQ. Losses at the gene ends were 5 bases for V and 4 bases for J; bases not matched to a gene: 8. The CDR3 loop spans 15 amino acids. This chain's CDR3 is CASSARDSSNQPQHF. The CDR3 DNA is TGTGCCAGCAGCGCCCGGGACAGTTCGAATCAGCCCCAGCATTTT.

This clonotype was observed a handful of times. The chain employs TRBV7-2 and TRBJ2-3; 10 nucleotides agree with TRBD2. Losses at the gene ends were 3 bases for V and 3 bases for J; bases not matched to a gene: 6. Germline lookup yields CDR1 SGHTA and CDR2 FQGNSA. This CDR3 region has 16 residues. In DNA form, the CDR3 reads TGTGCCAGCAGCTTGTCAGCGGGAGGGGGGACAGATACGCAGTATTTT. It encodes CASSLSAGGGTDTQYF.

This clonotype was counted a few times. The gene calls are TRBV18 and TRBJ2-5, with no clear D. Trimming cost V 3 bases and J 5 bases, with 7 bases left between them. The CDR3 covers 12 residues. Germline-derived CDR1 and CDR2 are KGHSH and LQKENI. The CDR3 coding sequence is TGTGCCAGCTCACCTACCAGCGAGACCCAGTACTTC. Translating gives CASSPTSETQYF.

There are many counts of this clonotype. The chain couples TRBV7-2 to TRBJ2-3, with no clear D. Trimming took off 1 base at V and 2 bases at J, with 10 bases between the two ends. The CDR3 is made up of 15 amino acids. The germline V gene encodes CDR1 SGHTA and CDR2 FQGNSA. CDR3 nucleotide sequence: TGTGCCAGCAGCTTAGTAGACAAATCCACAGATACGCAGTATTTT. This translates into CASSLVDKSTDTQYF. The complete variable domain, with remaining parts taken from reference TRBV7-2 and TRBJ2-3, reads GAGVSQSPSNKVTEKGKDVELRCDPISGHTALYWYRQSLGQGLEFLIYFQGNSAPDKSGLPSDRFSAERTGGSVSTLTIQRTQQEDSAVYLCASSLVDKSTDTQYFGPGTRLTVL.

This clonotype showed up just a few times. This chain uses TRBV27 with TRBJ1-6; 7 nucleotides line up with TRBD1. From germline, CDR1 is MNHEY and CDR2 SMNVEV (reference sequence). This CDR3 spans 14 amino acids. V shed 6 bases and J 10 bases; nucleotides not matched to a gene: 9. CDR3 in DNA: TGTGCCAGCAGGGCCCCTGGGACAGCATCACCCCTCCACTTT. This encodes CASRAPGTASPLHF.

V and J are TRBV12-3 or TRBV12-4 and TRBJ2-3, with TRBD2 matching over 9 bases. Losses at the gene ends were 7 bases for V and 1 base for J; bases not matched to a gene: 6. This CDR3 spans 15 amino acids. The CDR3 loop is CASKPTSGGTDTQYF. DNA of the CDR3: TGTGCCAGCAAGCCGACTAGCGGTGGCACAGATACGCAGTATTTT.

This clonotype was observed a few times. DNA of the CDR3: TGTGCCAGCAGCTCCGACATTCGCTCCTACGAGCAGTACTTC. As protein: CASSSDIRSYEQYF. The chain links TRBV28 to TRBJ2-7; D not resolved. The V and J ends lost 6 bases and 0 bases respectively, with 12 bases between them. The CDR3 runs to 14 residues. In germline, CDR1 is MDHEN, CDR2 SYDVKM.

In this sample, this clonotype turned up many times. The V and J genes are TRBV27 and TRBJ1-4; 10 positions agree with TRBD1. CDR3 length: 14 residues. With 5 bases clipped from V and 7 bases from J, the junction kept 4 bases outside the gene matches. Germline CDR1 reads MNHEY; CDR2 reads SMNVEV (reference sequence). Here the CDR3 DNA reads TGTGCCAGCAGTAGACAGGGGGCTGGTGAAAAACTGTTTTTT. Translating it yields CASSRQGAGEKLFF. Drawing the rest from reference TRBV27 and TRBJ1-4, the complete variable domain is EAQVTQNPRYLITVTGKKLTVTCSQNMNHEYMSWYRQDPGLGLRQIYYSMNVEVTDKGDVPEGYKVSRKEKRNFPLILESPSPNQTSLYFCASSRQGAGEKLFFGSGTQLSVL.

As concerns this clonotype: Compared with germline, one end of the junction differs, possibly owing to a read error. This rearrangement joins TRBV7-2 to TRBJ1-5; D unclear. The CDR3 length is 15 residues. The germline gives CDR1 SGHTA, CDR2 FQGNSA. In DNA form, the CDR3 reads TGTGACAGCAGCTTAGCGCCGGGTAGCAATCAGCCCCAGCATTTT. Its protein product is CDSSLAPGSNQPQHF.

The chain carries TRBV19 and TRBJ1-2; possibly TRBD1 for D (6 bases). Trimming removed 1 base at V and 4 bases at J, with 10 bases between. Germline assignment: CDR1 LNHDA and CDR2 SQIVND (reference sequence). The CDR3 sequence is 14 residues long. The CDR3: CASSIGQVIYGYTF. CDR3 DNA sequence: TGTGCCAGTAGTATAGGACAGGTGATCTATGGCTACACCTTC.

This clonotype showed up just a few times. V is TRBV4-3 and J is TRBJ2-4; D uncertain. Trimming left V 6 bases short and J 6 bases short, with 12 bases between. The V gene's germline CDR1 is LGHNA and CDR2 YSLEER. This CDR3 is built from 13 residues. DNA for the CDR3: TGCGCCAGCAGTGCGGAAACGGGAAACATTCAGTACTTC. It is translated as CASSAETGNIQYF.

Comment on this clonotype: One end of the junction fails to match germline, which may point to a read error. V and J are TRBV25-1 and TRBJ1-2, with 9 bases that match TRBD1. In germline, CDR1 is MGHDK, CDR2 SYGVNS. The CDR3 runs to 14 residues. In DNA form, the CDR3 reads TGTGCCCGCAGTGACGACAGGGGGACGTATGGCTACACCTTC. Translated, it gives CARSDDRGTYGYTF.

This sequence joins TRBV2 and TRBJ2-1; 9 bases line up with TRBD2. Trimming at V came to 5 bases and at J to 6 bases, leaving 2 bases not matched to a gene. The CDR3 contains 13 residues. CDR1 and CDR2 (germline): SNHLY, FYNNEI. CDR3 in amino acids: CASSSGRINEQFF. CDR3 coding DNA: TGTGCCAGCAGTAGCGGGAGGATCAATGAGCAGTTCTTC.

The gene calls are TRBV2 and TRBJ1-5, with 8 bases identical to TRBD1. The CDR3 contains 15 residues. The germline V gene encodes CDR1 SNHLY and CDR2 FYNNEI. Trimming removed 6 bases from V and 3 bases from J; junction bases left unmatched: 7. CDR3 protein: CASSPRTGNNQPQHF. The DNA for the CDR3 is TGTGCCAGCAGCCCCAGGACAGGGAACAATCAGCCCCAGCATTTT.

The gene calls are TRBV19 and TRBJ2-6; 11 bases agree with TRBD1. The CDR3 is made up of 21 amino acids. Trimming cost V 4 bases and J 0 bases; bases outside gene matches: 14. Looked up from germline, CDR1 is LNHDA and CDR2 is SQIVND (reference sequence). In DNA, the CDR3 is TGTGCCAGTAGTACATCCATTCCCGGGACAGGGGGGATCTCTGGGGCCAACGTCCTGACTTTC. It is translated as CASSTSIPGTGGISGANVLTF. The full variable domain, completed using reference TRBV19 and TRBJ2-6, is DGGITQSPKYLFRKEGQNVTLSCEQNLNHDAMYWYRQDPGQGLRLIYYSQIVNDFQKGDIAEGYSVSREKKESFPLTVTSAQKNPTAFYLCASSTSIPGTGGISGANVLTFGAGSRLTVL.

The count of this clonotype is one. The CDR3 nucleotides read TGTGCCAGCAGCGTAGGGAGCGGGATCCGAGGTGAGCAGTTCTTC. As protein: CASSVGSGIRGEQFF. The V and J genes are TRBV9 and TRBJ2-1, with 7 positions matching TRBD2. V shed 0 bases and J 9 bases; nucleotides not matched to a gene: 9. CDR1 is SGDLS and CDR2 is YYNGEE in the germline V gene. The length of the CDR3 is 15 residues.

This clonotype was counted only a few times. In nucleotides, the CDR3 is TGTGCCAGCAGTTACAGAAAGCGGGAGGGCCCGAACAATGAGCAGTTCTTC. Protein product: CASSYRKREGPNNEQFF. The J gene is TRBJ2-1, the V gene TRBV6-2 or TRBV6-3; 10 bases align to TRBD2. The CDR3 is 17 residues long. V gave up 2 bases and J gave up 5 bases; unmatched junction bases: 9. Germline values: CDR1 MNHEY, CDR2 SVGEGT.

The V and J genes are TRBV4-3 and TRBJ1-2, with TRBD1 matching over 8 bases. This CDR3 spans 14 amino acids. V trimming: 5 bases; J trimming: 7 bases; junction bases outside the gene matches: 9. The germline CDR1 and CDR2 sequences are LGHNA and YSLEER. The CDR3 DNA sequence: TGCGCCAGCAGCTTTATTGGACAGGGAAGTGGCTACACCTTC. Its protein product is CASSFIGQGSGYTF.

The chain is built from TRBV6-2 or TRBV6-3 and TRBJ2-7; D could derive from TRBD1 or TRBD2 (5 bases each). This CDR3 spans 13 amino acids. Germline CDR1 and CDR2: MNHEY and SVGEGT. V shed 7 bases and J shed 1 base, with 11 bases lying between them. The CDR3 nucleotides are TGTGCCAGCACTAATGGGGGATCCTACGAGCAGTACTTC. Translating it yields CASTNGGSYEQYF.

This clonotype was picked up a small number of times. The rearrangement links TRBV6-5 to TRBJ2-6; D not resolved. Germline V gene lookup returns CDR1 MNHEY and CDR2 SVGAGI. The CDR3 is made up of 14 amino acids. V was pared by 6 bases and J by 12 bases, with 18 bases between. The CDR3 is CASSLDTFSSVLTF. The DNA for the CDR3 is TGTGCCAGCAGCTTGGATACCTTCTCTAGCGTCCTGACTTTC.

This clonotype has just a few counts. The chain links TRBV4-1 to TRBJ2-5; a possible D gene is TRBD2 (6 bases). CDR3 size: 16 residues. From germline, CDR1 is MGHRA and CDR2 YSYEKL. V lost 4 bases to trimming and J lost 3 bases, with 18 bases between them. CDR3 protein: CASSRNPAGTEETQYF. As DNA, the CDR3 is TGCGCCAGCAGCCGGAATCCGGCGGGAACCGAAGAGACCCAGTACTTC.